Listed below are T cell receptor beta chains from one sample, sequenced in a study of shared clonotypes between healthy human individuals. The method was immunoSEQ multiplex PCR; TCRdb's version includes in-frame clones alone and lacks a portion of them. The table lists hundreds of thousands of clones, roughly 98% of them singletons, with less than 0.35% in the top ten. Sequenced: naive CD8+ T cells sorted from blood. These receptors all come from a man aged 25 to 40 in good health. CDR3s include the opening cysteine and the closing phenylalanine or tryptophan. The order of the fields is D gene, V gene, CDR3 length, clone size, J gene, CDR3 protein, CDR3 DNA. The D gene is left open where the match is weak. Clone size is shown for a subset of rows, as once, few, many or a class of expanded clone.

>TRBD1|TRBV11-3|16|once|TRBJ2-1
CASSSGQGILFNEQFF
TGTGCCAGCAGCTCAGGACAGGGGATCCTATTCAATGAGCAGTTCTTC
>TRBD2|TRBV7-9|16|-|TRBJ2-1
CASRAGSGAYLDEQFF
TGTGCCAGCAGGGCCGGTAGCGGGGCCTATTTGGATGAGCAGTTCTTC
>-|TRBV7-8|15|once|TRBJ1-4
CASSSMRGAGEKLFF
TGTGCCAGCAGCTCCATGAGGGGGGCCGGGGAAAAACTGTTTTTT
>-|TRBV13|12|-|TRBJ2-3
CASSLNPDTQYF
TGTGCCAGCAGCTTAAATCCAGATACGCAGTATTTT
>-|TRBV27|14|-|TRBJ2-7
CASSLMVSSYEQYF
TGTGCCAGCAGTTTAATGGTTAGCTCCTACGAGCAGTACTTC
>-|TRBV5-1|14|-|TRBJ2-3
CASSEKTDTDTQYF
TGCGCCAGCAGCGAAAAGACGGATACAGATACGCAGTATTTT
>TRBD1|TRBV27|16|-|TRBJ2-3
CASSLMGQGAGDTQYF
TGTGCCAGCAGTTTAATGGGACAGGGGGCGGGAGATACGCAGTATTTT
>-|TRBV7-9|15|-|TRBJ2-1
CASTLSVAPYNEQFF
TGTGCCAGCACCCTTAGTGTGGCTCCATACAATGAGCAGTTCTTC
>TRBD2|TRBV27|16|-|TRBJ2-5
CASSSPGRARQETQYF
TGTGCCAGCAGTTCCCCGGGGAGGGCGAGGCAAGAGACCCAGTACTTC
>-|TRBV15|12|-|TRBJ2-7
CATSNLSYEQYF
TGTGCCACCAGCAATCTCTCCTACGAGCAGTACTTC
>-|TRBV7-9|11|-|TRBJ1-1
CASSLALEAFF
TGTGCCAGCAGCTTAGCACTTGAAGCTTTCTTT
>-|TRBV5-5|14|-|TRBJ2-3
CASSFPTREDTQYF
TGTGCCAGCAGCTTCCCAACCAGGGAGGATACGCAGTATTTT
>-|TRBV9|14|-|TRBJ2-2
CASSAGPNTGELFF
TGTGCCAGCAGCGCCGGACCGAACACCGGGGAGCTGTTTTTT
>-|TRBV27|15|-|TRBJ2-1
CASTDSGVGYNEQFF
TGTGCCAGCACGGATTCGGGAGTGGGGTACAATGAGCAGTTCTTC
>-|TRBV6-1|16|-|TRBJ1-2
CASSEVSGGYGYGYTF
TGTGCCAGCAGTGAAGTTTCCGGGGGGTATGGCTATGGCTACACCTTC
>TRBD2|TRBV4-1|16|-|TRBJ2-1
CASSHRTSGSYNEQFF
TGCGCCAGCAGCCACAGGACTAGCGGTAGTTACAATGAGCAGTTCTTC
>-|TRBV7-9|14|-|TRBJ2-7
CASSLPAISYEQYF
TGTGCCAGCAGCTTACCCGCCATCTCCTACGAGCAGTACTTC
>-|TRBV5-5|12|-|TRBJ2-7
CASEGRGGVQYF
TGTGCCAGCGAGGGACGGGGCGGGGTGCAGTACTTC
>-|TRBV2|16|-|TRBJ1-1
CASSTRTSNPDTEAFF
TGTGCCAGCAGTACAAGAACCTCGAACCCCGACACTGAAGCTTTCTTT
>-|TRBV27|15|once|TRBJ1-5
CASSRVGNSNQPQHF
TGTGCCAGCAGTAGGGTAGGCAATAGCAATCAGCCCCAGCATTTT
>-|TRBV5-1|14|once|TRBJ1-1
CASSYRQGSTEAFF
TGCGCCAGCAGCTATCGGCAAGGCAGCACTGAAGCTTTCTTT
>-|TRBV11-2|16|-|TRBJ2-7
CASSLDLAGRSYEQYF
TGTGCCAGCAGCTTAGATCTAGCTGGGAGATCCTACGAGCAGTACTTC
>TRBD1|TRBV29-1|16|-|TRBJ1-2
CSVELTGTGAYYGYTF
TGCAGCGTTGAACTAACCGGGACAGGGGCCTACTATGGCTACACCTTC
>-|TRBV19|11|-|TRBJ1-1
CASTTGIEAFF
TGTGCCAGTACAACAGGTATAGAAGCTTTCTTT
>-|TRBV7-2|14|once|TRBJ2-7
CASSRGPLSYEQYF
TGTGCCAGCAGCAGGGGCCCTCTTTCCTACGAGCAGTACTTC
>TRBD2|TRBV5-1|16|-|TRBJ2-5
CASSLEGTSLQETQYF
TGCGCCAGCAGCTTGGAAGGGACTAGCCTCCAAGAGACCCAGTACTTC
>TRBD2|TRBV7-9|17|-|TRBJ2-1
CASSSQARLAGLNEQFF
TGTGCCAGCAGCTCCCAAGCCCGACTAGCGGGTCTCAATGAGCAGTTCTTC
>TRBD2|TRBV10-3|15|-|TRBJ2-5
CAIRREGLAWETQYF
TGTGCCATCAGGCGAGAGGGACTAGCATGGGAGACCCAGTACTTC
>-|TRBV4-1|18|-|TRBJ2-7
CASSQIVSRREMVYEQYF
TGCGCCAGCAGCCAAATCGTTAGCAGGAGGGAAATGGTCTACGAGCAGTACTTC
>TRBD2|TRBV27|17|-|TRBJ2-3
CASSLRISGAGIDTQYF
TGTGCCAGCAGTTTAAGGATTAGCGGGGCAGGTATCGATACGCAGTATTTT
>-|TRBV5-1|14|-|TRBJ1-2
CASSLASETYGYTF
TGCGCCAGCAGCTTGGCATCAGAGACTTATGGCTACACCTTC
>TRBD2|TRBV29-1|13|-|TRBJ2-7
CSVISGRAYEQYF
TGCAGCGTAATTAGCGGGAGGGCCTACGAGCAGTACTTC
>-|TRBV15|14|-|TRBJ1-2
CATSRDLGGYGYTF
TGTGCCACCAGCAGAGATCTCGGGGGCTATGGCTACACCTTC
>-|TRBV4-2|13|-|TRBJ1-1
CASSPRGGSEAFF
TGTGCCAGCAGCCCGAGGGGGGGGTCTGAAGCTTTCTTT
>TRBD2|TRBV9|15|-|TRBJ2-3
CASSVDEGGIDTQYF
TGTGCCAGCAGCGTAGACGAGGGAGGGATAGATACGCAGTATTTT
>TRBD1|TRBV28|15|-|TRBJ2-7
CASSSGQGPSYEQYF
TGTGCCAGCAGTTCGGGACAGGGCCCTTCCTACGAGCAGTACTTC
>-|TRBV5-6|13|-|TRBJ2-7
CASSLGNSYEQYF
TGTGCCAGCAGCTTGGGGAACTCCTACGAGCAGTACTTC
>-|TRBV9|11|-|TRBJ2-1
CASSVGECLFF
TGTGCCAGCAGCGTAGGCGAGTGTCTGTTCTTC
>TRBD2|TRBV10-2|15|once|TRBJ2-3
CASSDAAGGSDTQYF
TGCGCCAGCAGTGACGCGGCGGGAGGTTCAGATACGCAGTATTTT
>TRBD1|TRBV29-1|17|-|TRBJ1-2
CSVLHRGTGSLLYGYTF
TGCAGCGTGCTCCACCGGGGGACAGGGAGCCTTCTCTATGGCTACACCTTC
>-|TRBV14|16|-|TRBJ2-7
CASSQDQGSISYEQYF
TGTGCCAGCAGCCAAGATCAGGGGTCCATCTCCTACGAGCAGTACTTC
>-|TRBV28|15|-|TRBJ2-7
CASGSQGSNSYEQYF
TGTGCCAGCGGATCCCAGGGTAGTAACTCCTACGAGCAGTACTTC
>-|TRBV5-6|17|once|TRBJ1-2
CASSLLGGGAPSFGYTF
TGTGCCAGCAGCCTGTTGGGGGGAGGGGCCCCATCCTTTGGCTACACCTTC
>-|TRBV5-1|17|-|TRBJ2-6
CASSFWGVGSGANVLTF
TGCGCCAGCAGCTTCTGGGGTGTTGGATCTGGGGCCAACGTCCTGACTTTC
>-|TRBV2|14|-|TRBJ1-2
CASRGAVALYGYTF
TGTGCCAGCAGGGGGGCCGTAGCGCTCTATGGCTACACCTTC
>TRBD2|TRBV27|14|-|TRBJ2-7
CASSSAGVSYEQYF
TGTGCCAGCAGTTCCGCGGGAGTGTCCTACGAGCAGTACTTC
>TRBD2|TRBV28|18|-|TRBJ2-7
CASSFGTSGSRGGDEQYF
TGTGCCAGCAGTTTCGGGACCTCGGGGAGTCGGGGAGGGGACGAGCAGTACTTC
>TRBD2|TRBV7-9|16|-|TRBJ2-2
CASSSAGLGLTGELFF
TGTGCCAGCAGCTCCGCGGGACTAGGTCTCACCGGGGAGCTGTTTTTT
>TRBD2|TRBV28|18|once|TRBJ2-3
CASSQLAGGPEGTDTQYF
TGTGCCAGCAGTCAACTAGCGGGAGGCCCTGAAGGCACAGATACGCAGTATTTT
>TRBD1|TRBV28|16|-|TRBJ1-5
CASSATGSFPNQPQHF
TGTGCCAGCAGCGCGACAGGGTCCTTCCCAAATCAGCCCCAGCATTTT
>-|TRBV6-6|15|-|TRBJ2-2
CASSYSIDEAGELFF
TGTGCCAGCAGTTACTCGATTGATGAGGCCGGGGAGCTGTTTTTT
>-|TRBV9|11|once|TRBJ1-2
CASSARTGYTF
TGTGCCAGCAGCGCCAGGACTGGCTACACCTTC
>-|TRBV7-9|16|-|TRBJ2-5
CASSRTGRQYQETQYF
TGTGCCAGCAGCCGTACGGGACGGCAGTACCAAGAGACCCAGTACTTC
>TRBD2|TRBV4-1|15|-|TRBJ2-7
CASSRGLAAPYEQYF
TGCGCCAGCAGCCGCGGACTAGCGGCACCATACGAGCAGTACTTC
>TRBD2|TRBV6-1|15|-|TRBJ2-7
CASSALTSGSYEQYF
TGTGCCAGCAGTGCCCTGACTAGCGGGTCTTACGAGCAGTACTTC